This T cell receptor beta chain was captured in a study of beta chain features in type 1 diabetes. Every bit of the isolated RNA underwent reverse transcription, so sequencing read expressed TCRB transcripts. Repertoires were generated with immunoSEQ multiplex PCR, while TCRdb's copy carries only in-frame clones and drops some. The table includes about 180,000 clones, about 13% detected once. This clone was found a few times. Germline V gives CDR1 SGHAT, CDR2 FQNNGV. This CDR3 has 16 amino acids. Deletions cut 1 base from V and 9 bases from J, with 19 bases between. The sample comprised central memory CD4+ T cells from blood. The source is a woman between 18 and 29 years old in good health. The V and J genes are TRBV11-2 and TRBJ2-1, with D possibly matching TRBD1 (6 bases). DNA of the CDR3: TGTGCCAGCAGCTTAGTGGGCAATACAGGGACGTCTGAGCAGTTCTTC. Translating it yields CASSLVGNTGTSEQFF.